This TCR beta chain was found in a study of T-cell reconstitution after alpha-beta-depleted transplantation in children (dated by TCRdb to between 2015 and 2016). Looking at the study overall: The study quantitatively tracked T-cell immune reconstitution after TCRalphabeta/CD19-depleted allogeneic hematopoietic cell transplantation in children using TCR repertoire profiling.

The CDR3 runs 13 amino acids, cysteine and phenylalanine included. The entry retains the CDR3 DNA only, 39 bases that are in frame from base 1. The junction carries 15 bases between V and J, which are trimmed by 5 bases and 8 bases respectively. For CDR1 and CDR2, the germline V gene (reference sequence) lists SEHNR and FQNEAQ. The library was built by means of PCR. These reads were obtained on an Illumina HiSeq 2500. TCR libraries were prepared with molecular barcoding, using unique molecular identifiers to normalize TCRbeta repertoire quantification. TCRdb trimmed the raw reads at Q25, called clones with MiXCR and kept productive beta chains. Rows with one shared CDR3 protein collapse into an entry with the most common genes and DNA. The sample table records about 350,000 distinct CDR3 sequences; about 14% of these occur just once. The ten largest clonotypes hold roughly 4.3% of the sample. Points on this clonotype: The antigen it binds to is not known. Base qualities were left out, and no much larger clone turns up one base away.

The chain is assembled from TRBV7-9 and TRBJ1-1; the D gene is perhaps TRBD1, from 6 matching bases. This material consisted of PBMCs, taken from the stem cell graft. The receptor was derived from a human donor who donated a stem cell graft to a child with Fanconi anemia. The nucleotides are TGTGCCAGCAGCATCGGACAGATTCTCGAAGCTTTCTTT. It encodes CASSIGQILEAFF.